The 24 T cell receptor beta chains presented below share a single source sample, sequenced in a study of CD8+ T cells in alopecia areata. Treatment described: oral pan-JAK inhibitor, 5-10 mg twice daily. RNA, once extracted, was reverse transcribed into cDNA for use as the sequencing template. Clones were sequenced by immunoSEQ multiplex PCR, and TCRdb holds only the in-frame ones, with some missing. This table holds about 180,000 clones, about 55% found once. This material consisted of CD8+ T cells sorted from blood, taken at week 24, from a patient treated with tofacitinib. The receptors were gathered from a human donor with alopecia areata.

This clone was counted between two and nine times. The sample holds other DNA sequences that translate to the same CDR3. The gene calls are TRBV30 and TRBJ1-6; D remains ambiguous. CDR1 is GTSNPN, CDR2 SVGIG, per germline (reference sequence). Trimming stripped 1 base from V and 0 bases from J, with 4 bases between. This CDR3 region has 14 residues. CDR3 nucleotides: TGTGCCTGGAGTGGGAGCTCCTATAATTCACCCCTCCACTTT. It specifies CAWSGSSYNSPLHF.

The genes are TRBV25-1 and TRBJ2-5; a weak D match, TRBD1 (5 bases). This CDR3 contains 14 residues. Trimming cost V 2 bases and J 2 bases, with 9 bases left between them. The germline CDR1 and CDR2 sequences are MGHDK and SYGVNS. The DNA for the CDR3 is TGTGCCAGCAGTGAACCGACAGTTCAAGAGACCCAGTACTTC. Translating it yields CASSEPTVQETQYF.

The rearrangement uses TRBV9 and TRBJ2-3; TRBD2 agrees at 7 bases. CDR1 is SGDLS and CDR2 is YYNGEE in the germline V gene. This CDR3 has 14 residues. V gave up 3 bases and J gave up 2 bases; unmatched junction bases: 3. CDR3 DNA: TGTGCCAGCAGCGAGCGGGGCAACACAGATACGCAGTATTTT. It is translated as CASSERGNTDTQYF.

Regarding this clone: The sample carries other DNA sequences with the same CDR3. The chain links TRBV5-6 to TRBJ1-1; D gene unclear. Looked up from germline, CDR1 is SGHDT and CDR2 is YYEEEE. The CDR3 loop spans 12 amino acids. With 4 bases removed from V and 3 bases from J, the gap between germline ends came to 7 bases. CDR3 amino acids: CASSPGDTEAFF. In nucleotides, the CDR3 is TGTGCCAGCAGCCCCGGCGACACTGAAGCTTTCTTT.

This clone was seen only once. The gene calls are TRBV9 and TRBJ2-7; 8 nucleotides match TRBD1. The CDR3 contains 15 residues. Germline V gene data show CDR1 as SGDLS and CDR2 as YYNGEE. V shed 0 bases, J shed 4 bases, and the junction held 6 bases outside the gene matches. The CDR3: CASSVAGGTSYEQYF. CDR3 coding DNA: TGTGCCAGCAGCGTAGCAGGGGGCACCTCATACGAGCAGTACTTC.

The chain couples TRBV6-6 to TRBJ1-5; 7 nucleotides match TRBD1. CDR1 is MNHNY and CDR2 is SVGAGI in the germline V gene (reference sequence). The CDR3 covers 14 residues. Trimming removed 6 bases from V and 6 bases from J; junction bases left unmatched: 8. CDR3 sequence reads: CASSTGGGSQPQHF. CDR3 bases: TGTGCCAGCAGCACCGGAGGGGGCAGTCAGCCCCAGCATTTT.

A few counts support this clone. CDR3 bases: TGCAGCGTGGAGACTTACTCGAACACCGGGGAGCTGTTTTTT. Amino acid sequence: CSVETYSNTGELFF. The chain has TRBV29-1 and TRBJ2-2; no clear D gene. Trimming pared 6 bases from V and 0 bases from J, leaving 11 bases between. The CDR3 contains 14 residues. The germline gives CDR1 SQVTM, CDR2 ANQGSEA.

V and J are TRBV4-3 and TRBJ2-5; D is possibly TRBD2 (6 bases). Looked up from germline, CDR1 is LGHNA and CDR2 is YSLEER. V was trimmed by 0 bases and J by 3 bases, leaving 14 bases between them. The CDR3 consists of 16 residues. DNA for the CDR3: TGCGCCAGCAGCCAAGACATCGGGACTGAAGAAGAGACCCAGTACTTC. It yields the protein CASSQDIGTEEETQYF.

The CDR3 here is CASSLEHNEQFF. CDR3 DNA: TGCGCCAGCAGCTTGGAGCACAATGAGCAGTTCTTC. The V and J genes are TRBV5-1 and TRBJ2-1; D is uncertain. Trimming removed 0 bases from V and 5 bases from J, with 3 bases in between. This CDR3 has 12 amino acids. CDR1 SGHRS and CDR2 YFSETQ come from the germline V gene.

The genes are TRBV4-1 and TRBJ2-3; TRBD2 aligns across 9 bases. This CDR3 is 15 amino acids long. Germline trimming cut 0 bases from V and 6 bases from J; bases unmatched to any gene: 4. Germline V gene lookup returns CDR1 MGHRA and CDR2 YSYEKL. CDR3 nucleotides: TGCGCCAGCAGCCAAGAGCAAGCGGGGGGTGATACGCAGTATTTT. Translated: CASSQEQAGGDTQYF.

V and J are TRBV6-1 and TRBJ2-2; D possibly corresponds to TRBD1 (6 bases). The CDR3 is 14 amino acids. The V end lost 6 bases, the J end lost 2 bases, and 10 bases lay between the germline ends. Germline CDR1 and CDR2: MNHNS and SASEGT. The CDR3 spells CASRDSRNTGELFF. As DNA, the CDR3 is TGTGCCAGCAGGGACAGCAGAAACACCGGGGAGCTGTTTTTT.

The chain recombines TRBV11-2 with TRBJ1-6; D may be TRBD1 (6 bases). This CDR3 spans 18 amino acids. The V end was cut by 1 base, the J end by 1 base, with 14 bases between. CDR1 SGHAT and CDR2 FQNNGV come from the germline V gene. CDR3 in DNA: TGTGCCAGCAGCTTAGCATCCGGGGGGGCTTCCTATAATTCACCCCTCCACTTT. It codes for CASSLASGGASYNSPLHF.

V usage is TRBV4-3 and J usage is TRBJ1-2; no definite D call. With 0 bases removed from V and 4 bases from J, the gap between germline ends came to 12 bases. The length of the CDR3 is 15 residues. CDR1 and CDR2 (germline): LGHNA, YSLEER. CDR3 loop: CASSQDAGESYGYTF. CDR3 DNA sequence: TGCGCCAGCAGCCAAGATGCGGGAGAGAGCTATGGCTACACCTTC.

The J gene is TRBJ1-5, the V gene TRBV5-5; no clear D gene. Germline lookup yields CDR1 SGHKS and CDR2 YYEKEE (reference sequence). V dropped 4 bases and J dropped 3 bases, with 11 bases sitting between them. CDR3 length: 14 residues. CDR3 bases: TGTGCCAGCAGCCCCATCCAGGACAATCAGCCCCAGCATTTT. It translates to CASSPIQDNQPQHF.

The V and J genes are TRBV6-1 and TRBJ1-2; D possibly corresponds to TRBD1 (6 bases). CDR1 MNHNS and CDR2 SASEGT come from the germline V gene. Trimming pared 3 bases from V and 2 bases from J, leaving 10 bases between. This CDR3 region has 14 residues. CDR3 sequence (DNA): TGTGCCAGCAGTGATCGGGGGGCCAACTATGGCTACACCTTC. This encodes CASSDRGANYGYTF.

The rearrangement joins TRBV6-1 to TRBJ1-1; 8 bases align to TRBD1. The V gene's germline CDR1 is MNHNS and CDR2 SASEGT. This CDR3 is 13 amino acids long. The junction had 0 bases not matched to a gene; V was cut back by 6 bases and J by 0 bases. As DNA, the CDR3 is TGTGCCAGCAGGGACAGGGTGAACACTGAAGCTTTCTTT. Encoded protein: CASRDRVNTEAFF.

This clone turned up a few times. The DNA for the CDR3 is TGTGCCAGCAGTGGGAACGAGCAGTACTTC. This sequence encodes CASSGNEQYF. V is TRBV25-1 and J is TRBJ2-7; D not resolved. The V gene lost 4 bases and the J gene lost 5 bases, with 3 bases spanning the gap. CDR1 and CDR2 from the germline V gene are MGHDK and SYGVNS. The CDR3 is 10 residues long.

This chain joins TRBV10-2 and TRBJ1-1; D uncertain. The germline V and J ends were trimmed by 3 bases and 1 base, with 15 bases remaining between them. Germline V lookup: CDR1 WSHSY, CDR2 SAAADI. This CDR3 is built from 16 residues. This chain's CDR3 is CASSEDPRLTNTEAFF. The CDR3 DNA reads TGCGCCAGCAGTGAAGATCCTCGACTCACGAACACTGAAGCTTTCTTT.

The sample holds a few counts of this clone. This rearrangement joins TRBV5-6 to TRBJ2-3, with no clear D. Germline CDR1 reads SGHDT; CDR2 reads YYEEEE. The CDR3 totals 12 residues. V lost 5 bases and J 6 bases, leaving 10 bases between the germline ends. CDR3 sequence reads: CASRAAQDTQYF. For the CDR3, the DNA is TGTGCCAGCAGAGCCGCTCAGGATACGCAGTATTTT.

This clone was detected a few times. The V and J genes are TRBV4-1 and TRBJ2-1; no clear D gene. Trimming left V 3 bases short and J 6 bases short, with 9 bases between. The germline CDR1 and CDR2 sequences are MGHRA and YSYEKL. The CDR3 is made up of 13 amino acids. CDR3 nucleotide sequence: TGCGCCAGCAGCCAGTCACTCCTCAATGAGCAGTTCTTC. Its translation: CASSQSLLNEQFF.

This clone was recorded once. This chain links TRBV14 with TRBJ2-3, with a weak D call TRBD1 (6 bases). The CDR3 is made up of 15 amino acids. Germline V lookup: CDR1 SGHDN, CDR2 FVKESK. The germline V and J ends were trimmed by 1 base and 5 bases, with 13 bases remaining between them. CDR3 bases: TGTGCCAGCAGCCAAGTGTGGGGGCTTGGAGATACGCAGTATTTT. It yields the protein CASSQVWGLGDTQYF.

The V and J genes are TRBV29-1 and TRBJ1-2; 9 bases are a match to TRBD1. Germline CDR1 is SQVTM and CDR2 is ANQGSEA. CDR3 length: 14 residues. The ends lost 0 bases at V and 8 bases at J; junction bases unmatched: 7. CDR3 loop: CSVEDPQGAEGYTF. CDR3 sequence (DNA): TGCAGCGTTGAAGACCCACAGGGGGCCGAAGGCTACACCTTC. The full variable domain, completed using reference TRBV29-1 and TRBJ1-2, is SAVISQKPSRDICQRGTSLTIQCQVDSQVTMMFWYRQQPGQSLTLIATANQGSEATYESGFVIDKFPISRPNLTFSTLTVSNMSPEDSSIYLCSVEDPQGAEGYTFGSGTRLTVV.

The rearrangement links TRBV7-9 to TRBJ2-7, with unresolved D. This CDR3 region has 11 residues. V lost 1 base, J lost 12 bases, and 10 bases lay in between. The V gene's germline CDR1 is SEHNR and CDR2 FQNEAQ (reference sequence). CDR3 loop: CASSLGEVPYF. The CDR3 nucleotides are TGTGCCAGCAGCTTAGGCGAAGTGCCGTACTTC. Full variable domain (outside the CDR3, taken from reference TRBV7-9 and TRBJ2-7): DTGVSQNPRHKITKRGQNVTFRCDPISEHNRLYWYRQTLGQGPEFLTYFQNEAQLEKSRLLSDRFSAERPKGSFSTLEIQRTEQGDSAMYLCASSLGEVPYFGPGTRLTVT.

The J gene is TRBJ2-7, the V gene TRBV29-1; 7 bases agree with TRBD2. This CDR3 has 15 residues. Germline V gene lookup returns CDR1 SQVTM and CDR2 ANQGSEA. V trimming: 7 bases; J trimming: 2 bases; junction bases outside the gene matches: 14. DNA of the CDR3: TGCAGCGCAAAGGGGATGAGCGGGAATCCCTACGAGCAGTACTTC. Translating it yields CSAKGMSGNPYEQYF.